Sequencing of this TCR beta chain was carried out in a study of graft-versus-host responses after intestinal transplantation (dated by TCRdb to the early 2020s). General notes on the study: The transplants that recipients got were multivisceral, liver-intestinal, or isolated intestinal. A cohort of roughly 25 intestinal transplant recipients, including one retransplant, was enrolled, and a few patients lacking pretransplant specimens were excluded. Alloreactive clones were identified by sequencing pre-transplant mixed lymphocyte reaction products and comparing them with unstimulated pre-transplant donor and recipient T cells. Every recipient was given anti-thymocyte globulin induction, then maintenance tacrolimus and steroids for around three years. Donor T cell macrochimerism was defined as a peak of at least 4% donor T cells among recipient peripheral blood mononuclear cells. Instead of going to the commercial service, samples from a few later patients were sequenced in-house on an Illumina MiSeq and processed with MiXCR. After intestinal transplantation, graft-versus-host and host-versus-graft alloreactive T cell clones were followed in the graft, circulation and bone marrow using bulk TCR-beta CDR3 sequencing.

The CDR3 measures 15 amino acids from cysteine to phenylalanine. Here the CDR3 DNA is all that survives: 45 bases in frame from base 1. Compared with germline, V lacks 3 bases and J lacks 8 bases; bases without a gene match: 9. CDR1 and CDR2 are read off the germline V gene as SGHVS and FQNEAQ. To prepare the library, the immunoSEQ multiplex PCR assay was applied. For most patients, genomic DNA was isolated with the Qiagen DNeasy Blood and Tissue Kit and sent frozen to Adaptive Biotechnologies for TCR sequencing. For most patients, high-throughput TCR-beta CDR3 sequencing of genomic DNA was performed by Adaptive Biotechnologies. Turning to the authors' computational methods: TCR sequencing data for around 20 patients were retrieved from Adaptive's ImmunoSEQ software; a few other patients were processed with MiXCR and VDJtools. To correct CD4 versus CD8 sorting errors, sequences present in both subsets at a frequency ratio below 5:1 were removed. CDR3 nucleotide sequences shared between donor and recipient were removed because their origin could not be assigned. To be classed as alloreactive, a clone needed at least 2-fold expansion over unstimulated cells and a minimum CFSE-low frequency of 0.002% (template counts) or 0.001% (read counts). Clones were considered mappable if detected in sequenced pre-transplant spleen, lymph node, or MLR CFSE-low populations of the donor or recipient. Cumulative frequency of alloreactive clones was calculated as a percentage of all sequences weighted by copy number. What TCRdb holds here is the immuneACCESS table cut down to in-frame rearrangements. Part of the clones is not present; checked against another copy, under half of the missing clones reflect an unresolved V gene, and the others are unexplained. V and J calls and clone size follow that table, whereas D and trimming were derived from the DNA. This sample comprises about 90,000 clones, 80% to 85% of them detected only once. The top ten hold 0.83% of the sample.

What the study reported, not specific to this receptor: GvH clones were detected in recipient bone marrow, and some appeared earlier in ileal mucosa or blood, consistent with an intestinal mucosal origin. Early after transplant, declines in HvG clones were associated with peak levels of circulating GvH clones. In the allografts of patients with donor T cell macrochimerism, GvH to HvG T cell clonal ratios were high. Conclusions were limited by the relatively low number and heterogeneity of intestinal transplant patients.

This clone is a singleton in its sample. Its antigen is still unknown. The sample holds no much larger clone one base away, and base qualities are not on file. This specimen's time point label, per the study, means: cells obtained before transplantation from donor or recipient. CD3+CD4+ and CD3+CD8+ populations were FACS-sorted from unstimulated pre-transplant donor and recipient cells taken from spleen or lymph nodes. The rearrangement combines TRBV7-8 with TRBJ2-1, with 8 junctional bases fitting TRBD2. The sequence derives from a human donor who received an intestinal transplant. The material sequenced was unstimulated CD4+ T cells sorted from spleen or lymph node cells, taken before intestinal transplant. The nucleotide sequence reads TGTGCCAGCAGCTTTGTGGCGGGGGGCCCCCATGAGCAGTTCTTC. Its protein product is CASSFVAGGPHEQFF.